Below are 26 T cell receptor beta chains sequenced from a single sample in a study of T cells in Graves' hyperthyroidism and ophthalmopathy (dated by TCRdb to between 2019 and 2020). Library prep was done by multiplex PCR. Instrument used: Illumina HiSeq 2000. The TCR beta CDR3 regions were amplified from the RNA transcripts. The first round of RT-PCR for the TCR CDR3 was performed with the HTBI primer set and the Qiagen OneStep RT-PCR kit. In TCRdb, the public reads were trimmed at Q25 with fastp and aligned with MiXCR, with productive beta chains retained. When rows share a CDR3 protein, they turn into one entry using the most common DNA and genes. This sample has some 360,000 distinct CDR3 sequences in its table, and approximately 14% of those were observed once. 8% to 13% of the sample belongs to the ten largest clones. The sequencing input was blood. Every receptor here comes from an older woman with Graves' hyperthyroidism.

The rearrangement joins TRBV10-3 to TRBJ2-1; D ambiguous. Germline CDR1 is ENHRY and CDR2 is SYGVKD. This CDR3 comprises 14 residues. V shed 3 bases and J shed 0 bases, with 6 bases lying between them. CDR3 loop: CAISDRSSYNEQFF. The CDR3 DNA is TGTGCCATCAGTGACCGCAGCTCCTACAATGAGCAGTTCTTC.

This clonotype showed up just a few times. The rearrangement links TRBV19 to TRBJ2-6; D might be TRBD1 (5 bases). V lost 4 bases and J lost 4, with 14 bases in between. The CDR3 consists of 16 residues. Per the germline V gene, CDR1 is LNHDA and CDR2 is SQIVND (reference sequence). Written as DNA, the CDR3 is TGTGCCAGTAGTAGATTGGCAGGGTCCGGGGCCAACGTCCTGACTTTC. As protein: CASSRLAGSGANVLTF.

This clonotype was detected only a few times. This chain uses TRBV5-1 with TRBJ1-6; TRBD1 matches 7 bases. The CDR3 length is 14 residues. The germline V gene encodes CDR1 SGHRS and CDR2 YFSETQ. V lost 0 bases to trimming and J lost 9 bases; unmatched junction nucleotides: 3. This CDR3 is CASSLGDSSSPLHF. CDR3 DNA: TGCGCCAGCAGCTTGGGGGACAGTTCTTCACCCCTCCACTTT.

This clonotype was picked up many times. The chain couples TRBV24-1 to TRBJ1-2; D remains ambiguous. V lost 4 bases to trimming and J lost 0 bases, with 8 bases between them. Germline V gives CDR1 KGHDR, CDR2 SFDVKD. CDR3 size: 14 residues. CDR3 sequence: CATSDPQTNYGYTF. CDR3 in DNA: TGTGCCACCAGTGACCCTCAAACTAACTATGGCTACACCTTC.

There are many counts of this clonotype. The rearrangement links TRBV2 to TRBJ1-1; D is perhaps TRBD1 (5 bases). In germline, CDR1 is SNHLY, CDR2 FYNNEI. V lost 8 bases to trimming and J lost 6 bases, with 19 bases between them. The CDR3 extends over 14 amino acids. CDR3 bases: TGTGCCAGCCGTGGGACGGGCAGGATGGCTGAAGCTTTCTTT. Translating it yields CASRGTGRMAEAFF. The full variable domain, its missing parts supplied by reference TRBV2 and TRBJ1-1, is EPEVTQTPSHQVTQMGQEVILRCVPISNHLYFYWYRQILGQKVEFLVSFYNNEISEKSEIFDDQFSVERPDGSNFTLKIRSTKLEDSAMYFCASRGTGRMAEAFFGQGTRLTVV.

V gene TRBV7-9 combines with J gene TRBJ2-2; 7 nucleotides line up with TRBD1. Germline V gene lookup returns CDR1 SEHNR and CDR2 FQNEAQ (reference sequence). V lost 1 base and J lost 6; bases outside the gene matches: 8. CDR3 length: 16 residues. CDR3 protein: CASSLVLGQFSGELFF. CDR3 nucleotide sequence: TGTGCCAGCAGCTTAGTTTTGGGACAGTTTTCCGGGGAGCTGTTTTTT.

This clonotype was observed at least ten times. V is TRBV20-1 and J is TRBJ2-5, with D unresolved. Trimming shortened V by 5 bases and J by 5 bases, and 12 bases separated the two germline ends. CDR1 and CDR2 (germline): DFQATT, SNEGSKA (reference sequence). This CDR3 has 12 amino acids. The CDR3 sequence is CSASLEYETQYF. The CDR3 DNA reads as TGCAGTGCTTCGCTCGAGTATGAGACCCAGTACTTC.

This clonotype showed up many times. The chain links TRBV7-9 to TRBJ2-2, with 12 positions matching TRBD2. The germline gives CDR1 SEHNR, CDR2 FQNEAQ (reference sequence). The V and J ends lost 5 bases and 6 bases, in that order; junction bases with no gene match: 7. This CDR3 comprises 16 residues. The CDR3 DNA reads as TGTGCCAGCAGCCCCCCTAGCGGGAGGGCCTCCGGGGAGCTGTTTTTT. This sequence encodes CASSPPSGRASGELFF.

This clonotype was seen ten or more times. The chain employs TRBV2 and TRBJ1-2; 7 bases line up with TRBD1. Germline V gene sequence: CDR1 SNHLY, CDR2 FYNNEI. This CDR3 contains 15 residues. V trimming: 0 bases; J trimming: 8 bases; junction bases outside the gene matches: 9. In nucleotides, the CDR3 is TGTGCCAGCAGTGAAGCTTTCGACAGGGTCTACGGCTACACCTTC. Translation: CASSEAFDRVYGYTF.

This clonotype occurred many times. V is TRBV18 and J is TRBJ2-1; 15 bases align to TRBD2. V was pared by 3 bases and J by 8 bases, with 5 bases of the junction left unmatched. Germline CDR1 and CDR2: KGHSH and LQKENI. The CDR3 runs 16 residues. CDR3 in amino acids: CASSPPGLAGGDEQFF. CDR3 coding DNA: TGTGCCAGCTCACCGCCTGGACTAGCGGGAGGGGATGAGCAGTTCTTC.

There are many counts of this clonotype. The chain has TRBV20-1 and TRBJ1-1, with a tentative D call TRBD1 (5 bases). The germline CDR1 and CDR2 sequences are DFQATT and SNEGSKA (reference sequence). The CDR3 runs 13 residues. Trimming left V 4 bases short and J 0 bases short, with 9 bases between. Here the CDR3 DNA reads TGCAGTGCTACGCGACAGCTGAACACTGAAGCTTTCTTT. It specifies CSATRQLNTEAFF.

The CDR3 region has the DNA TGTGCCAGCAGTTCGGACACTTGGACTAGCACAGATACGCAGTATTTT. Protein product: CASSSDTWTSTDTQYF. The V call is TRBV12-3 or TRBV12-4, the J call TRBJ2-3; either TRBD1 or TRBD2 may fit D (5 bases each). V was pared by 4 bases and J by 0 bases, with 14 bases between. This CDR3 has 16 amino acids.

Only a few counts were recorded for this clonotype. The gene calls are TRBV4-1 and TRBJ2-3; TRBD2 is a possible D gene (6 bases). Germline V lookup: CDR1 MGHRA, CDR2 YSYEKL. Trimming left V 9 bases short and J 4 bases short, with 17 bases between. The CDR3 consists of 14 residues. CDR3 amino acids: CASKRHGGADTQYF. The CDR3 region has the DNA TGCGCCAGTAAAAGACACGGAGGGGCAGATACGCAGTATTTT.

This clonotype was seen more than once but under ten times. V usage is TRBV9 and J usage is TRBJ2-1; 7 bases agree with TRBD2. Germline V CDR1 and CDR2: SGDLS, YYNGEE. Trimming removed 4 bases from V and 2 bases from J; junction bases left unmatched: 6. The CDR3 extends over 15 amino acids. CDR3 region: CASSPRTRPYNEQFF. The CDR3 DNA is TGTGCCAGCAGCCCCCGGACTAGGCCCTACAATGAGCAGTTCTTC.

This clonotype was recorded many times. V usage is TRBV5-8 and J usage is TRBJ2-7; no reliable D call. In germline, CDR1 is SGHTS, CDR2 YDEGEE. Trimming left V 1 base short and J 4 bases short, with 6 bases between. CDR3 size: 12 residues. The CDR3 coding sequence is TGTGCCAGCAGCTTGAATCGGTACGAGCAGTACTTC. Its translation is CASSLNRYEQYF. The variable domain in full, with the rest retrieved from reference TRBV5-8 and TRBJ2-7, is EAGVTQSPTHLIKTRGQQATLRCSPISGHTSVYWYQQALGLGLQFLLWYDEGEERNRGNFPPRFSGRQFPNYSSELNVNALELEDSALYLCASSLNRYEQYFGPGTRLTVT.

Ten or more counts support this clonotype. The chain couples TRBV7-9 to TRBJ2-7; 7 nucleotides match TRBD1. CDR1 SEHNR and CDR2 FQNEAQ come from the germline V gene (reference sequence). Trimming at V came to 6 bases and at J to 7 bases, leaving 9 bases not matched to a gene. The CDR3 length is 13 residues. As DNA, the CDR3 is TGTGCCAGCAGTTATGTAGGGGGCCGGGAGCAGTACTTC. Encoded protein: CASSYVGGREQYF.

This clonotype was observed at least ten times. The V call is TRBV11-2, the J call TRBJ1-2; D perhaps matches TRBD1 (6 bases). CDR1 is SGHAT and CDR2 is FQNNGV in the germline V gene. V lost 2 bases, J lost 7 bases, and 23 bases lay in between. The CDR3 runs to 17 residues. CDR3 DNA: TGTGCCAGCAGCTTAAGGTCCTTGGTAGGCAGGGGATCTGGCTACACCTTC. It yields the protein CASSLRSLVGRGSGYTF.

This clonotype was seen ten or more times. This chain connects TRBV3-1 to TRBJ2-1; 9 positions match TRBD2. Trimming cost V 1 base and J 4 bases; bases outside gene matches: 2. The V gene's germline CDR1 is LGHDT and CDR2 YNNKEL (reference sequence). The CDR3 is made up of 15 amino acids. The CDR3 sequence: CASSQASGGYNEQFF. DNA of the CDR3: TGTGCCAGCAGCCAAGCCAGCGGGGGGTACAATGAGCAGTTCTTC.

This chain uses TRBV6-1 with TRBJ1-5; weak D call: TRBD1 (5 bases). Per the germline V gene, CDR1 is MNHNS and CDR2 is SASEGT. This CDR3 comprises 14 residues. Trimming removed 4 bases from V and 9 bases from J, with 16 bases in between. The CDR3, as DNA: TGTGCCAGCAGTGTGGAAAGGGGCCCATCGCCCCAGCATTTT. Residues: CASSVERGPSPQHF.

This clonotype was detected only a few times. V usage is TRBV4-1 and J usage is TRBJ2-1; 15 bases map to TRBD2. This CDR3 is built from 18 residues. V shed 4 bases and J 8 bases; nucleotides not matched to a gene: 12. Germline loops: CDR1 MGHRA, CDR2 YSYEKL. The CDR3 coding sequence is TGCGCCAGCAGCCTCCGAGTTGGGGGACTAGCGGGAGGCGATGAGCAGTTCTTC. Its translation is CASSLRVGGLAGGDEQFF.

This clonotype has a count of ten or more. The rearrangement uses TRBV2 and TRBJ2-3; 8 bases align to TRBD2. The V and J ends lost 7 bases and 0 bases, in that order; junction bases with no gene match: 9. The CDR3 contains 16 residues. Germline assignment: CDR1 SNHLY and CDR2 FYNNEI. CDR3 DNA: TGTGCCAGCAACCCTACTAGCGGCGGTAGCACAGATACGCAGTATTTT. This encodes CASNPTSGGSTDTQYF.

This clonotype was recorded a few times. The V call is TRBV3-1, the J call TRBJ2-7, with D hard to call. From germline, CDR1 is LGHDT and CDR2 YNNKEL (reference sequence). The CDR3 is 14 amino acids. Trimming pared 5 bases from V and 2 bases from J, leaving 13 bases between. The CDR3 here is CASSATLETYEQYF. The CDR3 DNA is TGTGCCAGCAGCGCGACACTGGAGACCTACGAGCAGTACTTC.

This clonotype was counted between two and nine times. CDR3 nucleotide sequence: TGTGCCAGCAGTGAACCTGCCGGAGATACGCAGTATTTT. Translating gives CASSEPAGDTQYF. The V and J genes are TRBV25-1 and TRBJ2-3; D not certain. V lost 2 bases and J 5 bases, leaving 8 bases between the germline ends. The CDR3 covers 13 residues. The germline V gene has CDR1 MGHDK and CDR2 SYGVNS.

In this sample, this clonotype turned up many times. J is TRBJ2-7 and V is TRBV11-2; 11 bases are a match to TRBD2. Germline CDR1 SGHAT, CDR2 FQNNGV. V shed 6 bases, J shed 5 bases, and the junction held 6 bases outside the gene matches. The CDR3 extends over 14 amino acids. The DNA of the CDR3 is TGTGCCAGCAGGGTGACTAGCGGGACGGACGAGCAGTACTTC. Its protein product is CASRVTSGTDEQYF.

V gene TRBV20-1 combines with J gene TRBJ2-5; D assignment may be TRBD1 or TRBD2 (6 bases each). This CDR3 region has 17 residues. Germline CDR1 reads DFQATT; CDR2 reads SNEGSKA (reference sequence). Trimming removed 0 bases from V and 1 base from J, with 18 bases in between. CDR3 in amino acids: CSARDSESGAFQETQYF. CDR3 sequence (DNA): TGCAGTGCTAGAGATTCGGAGTCGGGGGCTTTCCAAGAGACCCAGTACTTC.

The V gene is TRBV19, the J gene TRBJ1-5, with TRBD1 matching over 7 bases. Losses at the gene ends were 7 bases for V and 7 bases for J; bases not matched to a gene: 13. CDR3 length: 15 amino acids. From germline, CDR1 is LNHDA and CDR2 SQIVND (reference sequence). The CDR3 protein is CASTPRHRGGQPQHF. In DNA form, the CDR3 reads TGTGCCAGTACCCCTCGGCACAGGGGCGGCCAGCCCCAGCATTTT.